The 18 T cell receptor beta chains presented below share a single source sample, sequenced in a study of cytomegalovirus exposure and HLA in healthy donors. The PCR contained 60 Vbeta and 13 Jbeta primers. Libraries were prepared by immunoSEQ multiplex PCR; TCRdb keeps only in-frame clonotypes and omits some of them. The table lists some 150,000 clones, over 60% of them singletons. Source material: PBMCs. The receptors were sampled from a female donor in good health and CMV-seronegative.

This clone was picked up one time. V and J are TRBV7-9 and TRBJ1-1; D is perhaps TRBD1 (6 bases). Germline loops: CDR1 SEHNR, CDR2 FQNEAQ (reference sequence). This CDR3 spans 15 amino acids. Trimming pared 4 bases from V and 1 base from J, leaving 13 bases between. The CDR3 is CASSSPGVGNTEAFF. The CDR3 DNA reads TGTGCCAGCAGCTCTCCAGGGGTGGGGAACACTGAAGCTTTCTTT.

This chain connects TRBV7-2 to TRBJ2-1; 11 bases map to TRBD2. Germline CDR1 and CDR2: SGHTA and FQGNSA. This CDR3 comprises 16 residues. The V segment lost 4 bases and the J segment 4 bases; nucleotides outside the gene matches: 6. CDR3 in DNA: TGTGCCAGCAGCTCCGTAGCGGGAGGGCGTTACAATGAGCAGTTCTTC. Translating it yields CASSSVAGGRYNEQFF.

The chain joins TRBV7-9 to TRBJ2-1; 9 nucleotides line up with TRBD2. This CDR3 is built from 14 residues. The J segment lost 4 bases and the V segment lost 5 bases, leaving 3 bases of the junction unmatched. The germline gives CDR1 SEHNR, CDR2 FQNEAQ (reference sequence). The CDR3 region has the DNA TGTGCCAGCAGCCGACTAGCGGATTACAATGAGCAGTTCTTC. Amino acid sequence: CASSRLADYNEQFF.

J is TRBJ2-7 and V is TRBV30; D is unclear. The germline gives CDR1 GTSNPN, CDR2 SVGIG (reference sequence). The CDR3 has 13 amino acids. V lost 0 bases, J lost 0 bases, and 6 bases lay in between. Here the CDR3 DNA reads TGTGCCTGGAGTGTAACAGACTCCTACGAGCAGTACTTC. It is translated as CAWSVTDSYEQYF.

The V call is TRBV29-1, the J call TRBJ1-1; D remains ambiguous. CDR3 size: 12 residues. Germline lookup yields CDR1 SQVTM and CDR2 ANQGSEA. Deletions cut 4 bases from V and 1 base from J, with 7 bases between. The CDR3 region has the DNA TGCAGCGTTGGACGACAGAACACTGAAGCTTTCTTT. Translated: CSVGRQNTEAFF.

This clone was detected only a few times. V and J are TRBV6-5 and TRBJ2-2; 7 bases line up with TRBD2. From germline, CDR1 is MNHEY and CDR2 SVGAGI. This CDR3 spans 13 amino acids. V was pared by 5 bases and J by 6 bases, with 3 bases of the junction left unmatched. CDR3 DNA sequence: TGTGCCAGCAGTGAGGGAGGGGCCGGGGAGCTGTTTTTT. Translation: CASSEGGAGELFF.

The rearrangement links TRBV29-1 to TRBJ1-2, with D perhaps matching TRBD1 (6 bases). CDR1 and CDR2 (germline): SQVTM, ANQGSEA. Deletions cut 4 bases from V and 5 bases from J, with 11 bases between. This CDR3 is 12 amino acids long. CDR3 bases: TGCAGCGTTGGAGGCGGACAGTATGGCTACACCTTC. This sequence encodes CSVGGGQYGYTF.

This clone has a single count. V is TRBV7-9 and J is TRBJ1-6; 7 bases fit TRBD1. V lost 5 bases, J lost 6 bases, and 7 bases stayed unmatched. The germline CDR1 and CDR2 sequences are SEHNR and FQNEAQ (reference sequence). The CDR3 length is 15 residues. CDR3 in amino acids: CASSDDRASNSPLHF. The CDR3 bases are TGTGCCAGCAGCGACGACAGGGCGTCTAATTCACCCCTCCACTTT.

This rearrangement joins TRBV27 to TRBJ2-7; 11 bases map to TRBD1. V shed 5 bases, J shed 7 bases, and the junction held 7 bases outside the gene matches. The CDR3 length is 14 residues. CDR1 and CDR2 from the germline V gene are MNHEY and SMNVEV (reference sequence). CDR3 in amino acids: CASSTGTGGGEQYF. The CDR3 DNA follows: TGTGCCAGCAGTACCGGGACAGGGGGGGGTGAGCAGTACTTC.

The count of this clone is one. The J gene is TRBJ2-5, the V gene TRBV19, with no clear D. This CDR3 is built from 13 residues. The V end was cut by 4 bases, the J end by 1 base, with 7 bases between. Germline-derived CDR1 and CDR2 are LNHDA and SQIVND (reference sequence). CDR3 in amino acids: CASSRQVQETQYF. CDR3 sequence (DNA): TGTGCCAGTAGTAGGCAGGTCCAAGAGACCCAGTACTTC.

This chain connects TRBV7-6 to TRBJ2-3, with 9 bases lining up with TRBD2. The V gene's germline CDR1 is SGHVS and CDR2 FNYEAQ. This CDR3 region has 14 residues. Trimming took 5 bases from V and 2 from J; bases not matched to a gene: 2. The CDR3 region is CASSASGATDTQYF. CDR3 DNA: TGTGCCAGCAGCGCTAGCGGGGCCACAGATACGCAGTATTTT.

This chain links TRBV23-1 with TRBJ2-7, with 10 positions matching TRBD1. TRBV23-1 has ORF status, its function being uncertain. V lost 3 bases, J lost 2 bases, and 13 bases stayed unmatched. The CDR3 covers 18 residues. CDR3 coding DNA: TGCGCCAGCAGTCAGCCGGGACCGGGACAGGGGTTTCCCTACGAGCAGTACTTC. Encoded protein: CASSQPGPGQGFPYEQYF.

This clone has a single count. The chain couples TRBV6-5 to TRBJ2-1, with unresolved D. CDR1 MNHEY and CDR2 SVGAGI come from the germline V gene. The CDR3 contains 12 residues. The V end lost 6 bases, the J end lost 10 bases, and 13 bases lay between the germline ends. The DNA of the CDR3 is TGTGCCAGCAGCCCCACTTCGACAGAGCAGTTCTTC. The encoded protein is CASSPTSTEQFF.

V usage is TRBV7-2 and J usage is TRBJ1-1; D perhaps matches TRBD1 (6 bases). This CDR3 is built from 14 residues. V was pared by 3 bases and J by 4 bases, with 12 bases between. Germline CDR1 reads SGHTA; CDR2 reads FQGNSA. In nucleotides, the CDR3 is TGTGCCAGCAGCTTCCAGAAACAGGGCACTGAAGCTTTCTTT. Translating gives CASSFQKQGTEAFF.

This sequence joins TRBV5-1 and TRBJ2-3; 11 bases line up with TRBD1. Germline CDR1 and CDR2: SGHRS and YFSETQ. The CDR3 is 16 residues long. V shed 3 bases and J 9 bases; nucleotides not matched to a gene: 12. The CDR3 is CASSWGQGVVGPTQYF. CDR3 bases: TGCGCCAGCAGCTGGGGACAGGGGGTGGTTGGTCCAACGCAGTATTTT.

As for this clone: At one end, the junction sequence differs from germline, possibly due to a read error. The V call is TRBV11-1, the J call TRBJ2-3, with D maybe TRBD2 (5 bases). The CDR3 runs to 16 residues. Germline lookup yields CDR1 SGHAT and CDR2 FQDESV (reference sequence). The DNA of the CDR3 is TGTGCCAGCAGCTTAGTTGGCGTCCATGAGGGCCGGCTAATGGATTTT. This gives the protein CASSLVGVHEGRLMDF.

The genes are TRBV6-5 and TRBJ2-2, with D perhaps matching TRBD1 (6 bases). The CDR3 is made up of 14 amino acids. Per germline, CDR1 MNHEY and CDR2 SVGAGI. Trimming left V 8 bases short and J 4 bases short, with 14 bases between. The DNA for the CDR3 is TGTGCCAGCGGACGGGACATAAGCACCGGGGAGCTGTTTTTT. As protein: CASGRDISTGELFF.

This chain uses TRBV2 with TRBJ2-3; 9 bases agree with TRBD2. The CDR3 is 16 amino acids. Trimming removed 3 bases from V and 8 bases from J; junction bases left unmatched: 12. Looked up from germline, CDR1 is SNHLY and CDR2 is FYNNEI. This CDR3 reads CASSDLLAGSLRTQYF. For the CDR3, the DNA is TGTGCCAGCAGTGACCTGCTAGCGGGATCTCTGCGTACGCAGTATTTT.